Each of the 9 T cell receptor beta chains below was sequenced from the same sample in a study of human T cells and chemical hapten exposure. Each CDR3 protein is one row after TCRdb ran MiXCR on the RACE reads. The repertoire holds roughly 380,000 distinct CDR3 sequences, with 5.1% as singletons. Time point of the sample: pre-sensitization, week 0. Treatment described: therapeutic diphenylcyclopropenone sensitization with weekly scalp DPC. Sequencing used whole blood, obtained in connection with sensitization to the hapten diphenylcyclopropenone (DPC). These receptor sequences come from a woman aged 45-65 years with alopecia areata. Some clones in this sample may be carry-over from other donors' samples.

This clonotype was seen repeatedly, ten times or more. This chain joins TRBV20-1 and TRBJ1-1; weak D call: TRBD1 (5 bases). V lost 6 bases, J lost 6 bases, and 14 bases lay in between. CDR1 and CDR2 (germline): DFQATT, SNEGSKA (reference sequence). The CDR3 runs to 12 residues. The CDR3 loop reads CSAPPGIPEAFF. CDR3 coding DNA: TGCAGTGCGCCCCCAGGGATTCCTGAAGCTTTCTTT.

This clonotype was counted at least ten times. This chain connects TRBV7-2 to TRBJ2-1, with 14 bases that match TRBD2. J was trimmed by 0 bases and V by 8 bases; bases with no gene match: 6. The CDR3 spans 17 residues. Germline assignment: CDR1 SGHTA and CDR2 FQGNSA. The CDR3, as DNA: TGTGCCAGCGCCGGGACTAGCGGGGGTAGCTCCTACAATGAGCAGTTCTTC. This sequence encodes CASAGTSGGSSYNEQFF.

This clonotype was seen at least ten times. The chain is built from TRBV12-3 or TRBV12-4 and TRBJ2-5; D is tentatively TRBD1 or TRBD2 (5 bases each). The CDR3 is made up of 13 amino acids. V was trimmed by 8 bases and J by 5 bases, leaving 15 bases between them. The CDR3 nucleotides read TGTGCCAGCGGTGATGGGGGTTACGAGACCCAGTACTTC. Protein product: CASGDGGYETQYF.

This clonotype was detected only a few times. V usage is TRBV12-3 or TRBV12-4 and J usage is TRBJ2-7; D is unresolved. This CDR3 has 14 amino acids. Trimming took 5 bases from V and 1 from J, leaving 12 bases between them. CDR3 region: CASSNRDTSYEQYF. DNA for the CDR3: TGTGCCAGCAGTAACCGAGACACATCCTACGAGCAGTACTTC.

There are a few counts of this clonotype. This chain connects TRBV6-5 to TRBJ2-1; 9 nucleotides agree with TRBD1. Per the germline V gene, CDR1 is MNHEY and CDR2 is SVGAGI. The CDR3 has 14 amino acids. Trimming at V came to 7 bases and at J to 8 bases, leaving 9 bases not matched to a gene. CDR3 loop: CASTTGTGFYEQFF. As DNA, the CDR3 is TGTGCCAGCACCACAGGGACAGGGTTTTATGAGCAGTTCTTC.

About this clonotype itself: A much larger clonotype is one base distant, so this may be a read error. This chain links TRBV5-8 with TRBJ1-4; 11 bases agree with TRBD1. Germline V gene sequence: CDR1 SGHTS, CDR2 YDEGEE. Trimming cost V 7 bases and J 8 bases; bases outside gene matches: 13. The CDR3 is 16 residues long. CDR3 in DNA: TGTGCCAGCGTCCTGGGACAGGGGGACATATACGAAAAACTGTTTTTT. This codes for CASVLGQGDIYEKLFF. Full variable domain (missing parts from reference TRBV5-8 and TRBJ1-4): EAGVTQSPTHLIKTRGQQATLRCSPISGHTSVYWYQQALGLGLQFLLWYDEGEERNRGNFPPRFSGRQFPNYSSELNVNALELEDSALYLCASVLGQGDIYEKLFFGSGTQLSVL.

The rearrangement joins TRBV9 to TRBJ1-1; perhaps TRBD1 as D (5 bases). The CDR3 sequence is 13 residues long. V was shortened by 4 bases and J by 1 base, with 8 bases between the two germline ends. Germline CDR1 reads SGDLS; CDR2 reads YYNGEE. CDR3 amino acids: CASSITGNTEAFF. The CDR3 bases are TGTGCCAGCAGCATAACAGGGAACACTGAAGCTTTCTTT. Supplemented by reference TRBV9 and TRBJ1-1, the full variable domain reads DSGVTQTPKHLITATGQRVTLRCSPRSGDLSVYWYQQSLDQGLQFLIQYYNGEERAKGNILERFSAQQFPDLHSELNLSSLELGDSALYFCASSITGNTEAFFGQGTRLTVV.

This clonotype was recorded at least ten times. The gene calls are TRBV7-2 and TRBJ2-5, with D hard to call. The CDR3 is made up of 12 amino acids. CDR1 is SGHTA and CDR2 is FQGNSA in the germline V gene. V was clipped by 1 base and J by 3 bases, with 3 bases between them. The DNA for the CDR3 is TGTGCCAGCAGCTTAGTCGAAGAGACCCAGTACTTC. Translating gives CASSLVEETQYF.

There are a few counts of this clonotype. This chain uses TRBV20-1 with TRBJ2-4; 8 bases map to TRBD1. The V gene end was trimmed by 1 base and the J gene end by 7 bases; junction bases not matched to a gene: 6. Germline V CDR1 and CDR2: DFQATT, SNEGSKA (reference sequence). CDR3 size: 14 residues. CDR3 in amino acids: CSARALQGVNIQYF. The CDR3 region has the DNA TGCAGTGCTAGAGCATTACAGGGGGTCAACATTCAGTACTTC.